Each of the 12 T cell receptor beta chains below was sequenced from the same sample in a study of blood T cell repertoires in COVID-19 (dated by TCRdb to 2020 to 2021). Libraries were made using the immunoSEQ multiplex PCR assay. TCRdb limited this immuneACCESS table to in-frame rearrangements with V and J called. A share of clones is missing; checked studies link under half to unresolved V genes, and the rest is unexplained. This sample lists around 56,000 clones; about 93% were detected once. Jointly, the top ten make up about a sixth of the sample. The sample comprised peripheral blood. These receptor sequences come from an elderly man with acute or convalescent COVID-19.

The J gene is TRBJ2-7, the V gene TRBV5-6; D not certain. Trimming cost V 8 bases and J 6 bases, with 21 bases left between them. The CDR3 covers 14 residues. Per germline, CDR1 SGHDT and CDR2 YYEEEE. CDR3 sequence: CASFPRSLQREQYF. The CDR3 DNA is TGTGCCAGTTTCCCCAGGTCACTCCAACGCGAGCAGTACTTC.

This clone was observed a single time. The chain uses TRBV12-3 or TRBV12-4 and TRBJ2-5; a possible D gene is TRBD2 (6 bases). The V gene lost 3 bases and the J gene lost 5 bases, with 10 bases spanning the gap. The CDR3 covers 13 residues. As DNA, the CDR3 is TGTGCCAGCAGTTTTCACGGGGGTGAGACCCAGTACTTC. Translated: CASSFHGGETQYF.

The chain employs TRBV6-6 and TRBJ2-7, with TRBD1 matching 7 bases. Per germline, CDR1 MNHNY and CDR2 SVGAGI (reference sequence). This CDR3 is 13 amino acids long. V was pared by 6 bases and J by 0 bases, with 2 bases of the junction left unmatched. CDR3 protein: CASRWDSSYEQYF. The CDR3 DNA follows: TGTGCCAGCAGGTGGGACAGCTCCTACGAGCAGTACTTC.

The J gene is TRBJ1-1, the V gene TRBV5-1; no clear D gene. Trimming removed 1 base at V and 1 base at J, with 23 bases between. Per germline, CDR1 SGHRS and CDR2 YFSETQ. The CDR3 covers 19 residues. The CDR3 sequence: CASSLNTLSELPSNTEAFF. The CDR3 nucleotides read TGCGCCAGCAGCTTGAACACCCTGTCGGAACTACCTTCGAACACTGAAGCTTTCTTT.

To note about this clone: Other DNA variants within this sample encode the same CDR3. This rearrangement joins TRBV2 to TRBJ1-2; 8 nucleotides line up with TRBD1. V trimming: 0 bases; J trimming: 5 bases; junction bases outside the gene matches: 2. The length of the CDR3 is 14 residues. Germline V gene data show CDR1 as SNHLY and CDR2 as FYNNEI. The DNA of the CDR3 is TGTGCCAGCAGTGAAGCAGGACAGGGATATGGCTACACCTTC. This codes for CASSEAGQGYGYTF.

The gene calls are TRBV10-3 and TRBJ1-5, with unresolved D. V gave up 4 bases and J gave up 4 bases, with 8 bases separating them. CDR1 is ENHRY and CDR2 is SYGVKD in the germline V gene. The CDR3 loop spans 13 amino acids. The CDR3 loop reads CAISGDGNQPQHF. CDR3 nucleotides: TGTGCCATCAGTGGAGACGGGAATCAGCCCCAGCATTTT.

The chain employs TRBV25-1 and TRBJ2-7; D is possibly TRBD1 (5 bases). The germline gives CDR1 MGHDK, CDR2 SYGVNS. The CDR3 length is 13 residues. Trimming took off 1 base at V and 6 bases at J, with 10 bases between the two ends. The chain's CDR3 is CASSESGRAEQYF. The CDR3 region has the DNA TGTGCCAGCAGTGAATCGGGCAGGGCCGAGCAGTACTTC.

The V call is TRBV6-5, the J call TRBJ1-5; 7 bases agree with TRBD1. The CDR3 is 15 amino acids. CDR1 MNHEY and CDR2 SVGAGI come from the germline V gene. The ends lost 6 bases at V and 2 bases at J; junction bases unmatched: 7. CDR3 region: CASSPTGIGNQPQHF. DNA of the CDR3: TGTGCCAGCAGCCCGACAGGGATCGGCAATCAGCCCCAGCATTTT.

The DNA of the CDR3 is TGCGCCAGCAGCAAACTAGCGGGGGGCCCGTCGCAAGAGACCCAGTACTTC. This codes for CASSKLAGGPSQETQYF. The rearrangement links TRBV5-1 to TRBJ2-5; 12 positions match TRBD2. Trimming at V came to 4 bases and at J to 2 bases, leaving 9 bases not matched to a gene. This CDR3 has 17 residues. Germline CDR1 is SGHRS and CDR2 is YFSETQ.

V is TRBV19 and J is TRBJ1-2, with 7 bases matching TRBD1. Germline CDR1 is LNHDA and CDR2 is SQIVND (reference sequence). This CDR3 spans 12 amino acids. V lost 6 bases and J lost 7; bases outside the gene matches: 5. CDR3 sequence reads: CASSETGSGYTF. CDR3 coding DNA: TGTGCCAGTAGCGAGACAGGGAGTGGCTACACCTTC.

This CDR3 reads CASSPGGNLVGTLNEQFF. CDR3 bases: TGTGCCAGCAGCCCAGGAGGCAATTTAGTTGGGACTCTCAATGAGCAGTTCTTC. This chain uses TRBV14 with TRBJ2-1; TRBD2 might be the D (6 bases). The CDR3 consists of 18 residues. Per germline, CDR1 SGHDN and CDR2 FVKESK. Trimming stripped 4 bases from V and 6 bases from J, with 25 bases between.

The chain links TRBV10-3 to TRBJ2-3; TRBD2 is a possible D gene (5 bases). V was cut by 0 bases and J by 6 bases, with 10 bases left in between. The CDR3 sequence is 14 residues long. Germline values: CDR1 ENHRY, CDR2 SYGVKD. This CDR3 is CAISESGSPDTQYF. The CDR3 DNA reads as TGTGCCATCAGTGAGTCGGGGAGTCCCGATACGCAGTATTTT.